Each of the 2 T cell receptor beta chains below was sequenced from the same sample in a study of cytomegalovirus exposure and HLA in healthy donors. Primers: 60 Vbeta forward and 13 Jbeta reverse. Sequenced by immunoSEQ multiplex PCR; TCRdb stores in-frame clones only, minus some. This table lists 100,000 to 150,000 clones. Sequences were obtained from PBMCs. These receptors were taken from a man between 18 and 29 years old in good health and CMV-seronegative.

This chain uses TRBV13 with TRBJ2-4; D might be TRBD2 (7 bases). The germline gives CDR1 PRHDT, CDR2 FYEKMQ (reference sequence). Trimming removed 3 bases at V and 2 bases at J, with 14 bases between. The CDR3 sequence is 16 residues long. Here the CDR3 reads CASSLITGTTKNIQYF. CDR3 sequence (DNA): TGTGCCAGCAGCTTGATCACAGGGACTACCAAAAACATTCAGTACTTC.

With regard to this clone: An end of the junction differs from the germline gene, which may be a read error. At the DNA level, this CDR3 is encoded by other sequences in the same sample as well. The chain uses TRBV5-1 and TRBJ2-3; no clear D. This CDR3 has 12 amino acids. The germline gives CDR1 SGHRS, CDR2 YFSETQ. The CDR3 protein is CASSLAVDTQYF. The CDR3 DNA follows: TGTGCCAGCAGCTTGGCGGTGGATACGCAGTATTTT.